The 17 T cell receptor beta chains given below trace back to one sample, sequenced in a study of T cell clonotyping in hematopoietic cell transplantation. Time point: recipient sample about 28 days before transplant, after cytoreduction. Profiled with immunoSEQ multiplex PCR; TCRdb holds only in-frame clones, not every one. This sample carries 7,000 to 9,500 clones, approximately 90% of them seen once, and the ten largest clones take roughly 6.4%. The source material was peripheral blood mononuclear cells, sampled before stem cell transplant. These receptors all stem from a man between 60 and 75 years old with acute myeloid leukemia. Some clones in this sample may be carry-over from other donors' samples.

This chain uses TRBV5-8 with TRBJ1-6; D unclear. V was shortened by 4 bases and J by 5 bases, with 10 bases between the two germline ends. Germline lookup yields CDR1 SGHTS and CDR2 YDEGEE. This CDR3 comprises 14 residues. CDR3 bases: TGTGCCAGCAGCAGGGCAGCCCATAATTCACCCCTCCACTTT. Its translation is CASSRAAHNSPLHF.

This clone was picked up one time. V usage is TRBV4-2 and J usage is TRBJ2-2, with TRBD2 matching over 16 bases. The length of the CDR3 is 21 residues. V shed 2 bases and J 3 bases; nucleotides not matched to a gene: 12. CDR1 and CDR2 from the germline V gene are LGHNA and YNFKEQ. The CDR3 region has the DNA TGTGCCAGCAGCCAATCTGTAAAGGGACTAGCGGGGGGGCGAGACACCGGGGAGCTGTTTTTT. Amino acids: CASSQSVKGLAGGRDTGELFF.

This clone was seen just once. V gene TRBV5-1 combines with J gene TRBJ2-1; D gene ambiguous. The CDR3 sequence is 16 residues long. The V gene's germline CDR1 is SGHRS and CDR2 YFSETQ. Trimming left V 2 bases short and J 0 bases short, with 12 bases between. CDR3 loop: CASSFIGSSSYNEQFF. The CDR3, as DNA: TGCGCCAGCAGCTTTATCGGCAGTAGCTCCTACAATGAGCAGTTCTTC.

This clone was counted only a few times. V usage is TRBV6-5 and J usage is TRBJ2-7; TRBD1 agrees at 7 bases. Trimming removed 7 bases from V and 0 bases from J; junction bases left unmatched: 9. Germline V gene data show CDR1 as MNHEY and CDR2 as SVGAGI. This CDR3 has 15 residues. The CDR3 reads CASTLSRDSSYEQYF. In nucleotides, the CDR3 is TGTGCCAGCACCCTCTCAAGGGACAGCTCCTACGAGCAGTACTTC.

This clone was counted a few times. This chain joins TRBV19 and TRBJ1-3, with D uncertain. Germline CDR1 LNHDA, CDR2 SQIVND (reference sequence). Trimming removed 3 bases at V and 0 bases at J, with 6 bases between. The CDR3 runs to 14 residues. The CDR3 nucleotides are TGTGCCAGTAGTATGACGGTCTCTGGAAACACCATATATTTT. Translated, it gives CASSMTVSGNTIYF. The full variable domain, rest sourced from reference TRBV19 and TRBJ1-3, is DGGITQSPKYLFRKEGQNVTLSCEQNLNHDAMYWYRQDPGQGLRLIYYSQIVNDFQKGDIAEGYSVSREKKESFPLTVTSAQKNPTAFYLCASSMTVSGNTIYFGEGSWLTVV.

The rearrangement uses TRBV27 and TRBJ1-2; 12 positions match TRBD1. CDR3 size: 17 residues. V lost 5 bases, J lost 5 bases, and 12 bases stayed unmatched. Germline-derived CDR1 and CDR2 are MNHEY and SMNVEV (reference sequence). CDR3: CASSPSRDRGREYGYTF. The CDR3 region has the DNA TGTGCCAGCAGTCCTTCCCGGGACAGGGGGCGCGAGTATGGCTACACCTTC.

For the CDR3, the DNA is TGTGCCAGCAGTCCTCTAATTGAAGCTTTCTTT. Protein product: CASSPLIEAFF. This chain joins TRBV2 and TRBJ1-1; no clear D gene. V was shortened by 5 bases and J by 7 bases, with 8 bases between the two germline ends. Per the germline V gene, CDR1 is SNHLY and CDR2 is FYNNEI. The CDR3 length is 11 residues.

The chain links TRBV27 to TRBJ2-7; TRBD1 agrees at 7 bases. The CDR3 is 16 residues long. Germline loops: CDR1 MNHEY, CDR2 SMNVEV (reference sequence). V shed 8 bases and J 3 bases; nucleotides not matched to a gene: 16. CDR3 region: CASGPRTGNFGYEQYF. The CDR3 coding sequence is TGTGCCAGCGGCCCACGGACAGGCAATTTTGGCTACGAGCAGTACTTC.

The rearrangement uses TRBV5-4 and TRBJ2-7; D uncertain. The CDR3 length is 14 residues. V was trimmed by 1 base and J by 2 bases, leaving 10 bases between them. Germline CDR1 and CDR2: SGHNT and YYREEE (reference sequence). The CDR3, as DNA: TGTGCCAGCAGCTTGATCTCACCTACCTACGAGCAGTACTTC. Its translation: CASSLISPTYEQYF.

The chain links TRBV19 to TRBJ2-3; no firm D call. The V gene's germline CDR1 is LNHDA and CDR2 SQIVND (reference sequence). The CDR3 has 14 amino acids. Trimming stripped 6 bases from V and 2 bases from J, with 12 bases between. This chain's CDR3 is CASRFGRSTDTQYF. The CDR3 DNA is TGTGCCAGTAGATTTGGGCGATCCACAGATACGCAGTATTTT.

The chain combines TRBV4-1 with TRBJ2-1; D is uncertain. Trimming shortened V by 0 bases and J by 0 bases, and 12 bases separated the two germline ends. Per germline, CDR1 MGHRA and CDR2 YSYEKL. CDR3 length equals 17 residues. CDR3 bases: TGCGCCAGCAGCCAAGAGGGCTCGGTTAGCTCCTACAATGAGCAGTTCTTC. It specifies CASSQEGSVSSYNEQFF.

The V and J genes are TRBV10-2 and TRBJ1-6; D is uncertain. Germline V gene lookup returns CDR1 WSHSY and CDR2 SAAADI. Trimming removed 7 bases from V and 7 bases from J, with 11 bases in between. The CDR3 contains 13 residues. The CDR3 DNA sequence: TGCGCCAGCAAAGAGGGTTGGAATTCACCCCTCCACTTT. Amino acid sequence: CASKEGWNSPLHF.

This clone has just one count. The V gene is TRBV7-9, the J gene TRBJ1-1; D remains unclear. V was trimmed by 5 bases and J by 5 bases, leaving 15 bases between them. The CDR3 runs 14 residues. The germline gives CDR1 SEHNR, CDR2 FQNEAQ (reference sequence). CDR3 loop: CASSRAEVATEAFF. The DNA for the CDR3 is TGTGCCAGCAGCAGGGCCGAAGTTGCAACTGAAGCTTTCTTT.

The chain is built from TRBV9 and TRBJ2-6; D not resolved. This CDR3 is built from 14 residues. Germline assignment: CDR1 SGDLS and CDR2 YYNGEE. V gave up 4 bases and J gave up 1 base, with 6 bases separating them. DNA for the CDR3: TGTGCCAGCAGCTTCACATCTGGGGCCAACGTCCTGACTTTC. Protein product: CASSFTSGANVLTF. Full variable domain (rest looked up from reference TRBV9 and TRBJ2-6): DSGVTQTPKHLITATGQRVTLRCSPRSGDLSVYWYQQSLDQGLQFLIQYYNGEERAKGNILERFSAQQFPDLHSELNLSSLELGDSALYFCASSFTSGANVLTFGAGSRLTVL.

The chain joins TRBV5-1 to TRBJ2-5, with 8 nucleotides matching TRBD2. Looked up from germline, CDR1 is SGHRS and CDR2 is YFSETQ. The CDR3 loop spans 15 amino acids. Trimming cost V 2 bases and J 4 bases; bases outside gene matches: 7. The CDR3 sequence: CASSFGTSGRETQYF. CDR3 DNA: TGCGCCAGCAGCTTTGGAACTAGCGGACGAGAGACCCAGTACTTC.

The chain combines TRBV7-9 with TRBJ2-2; 8 bases fit TRBD2. CDR1 SEHNR and CDR2 FQNEAQ come from the germline V gene (reference sequence). The J segment lost 6 bases and the V segment lost 3 bases, leaving 6 bases of the junction unmatched. This CDR3 has 15 amino acids. The CDR3 nucleotides are TGTGCCAGCAGCTTCTTAACGGGAGGGCCCGGGGAGCTGTTTTTT. It encodes CASSFLTGGPGELFF.

The chain couples TRBV20-1 to TRBJ1-5; D unresolved. Germline V gene data show CDR1 as DFQATT and CDR2 as SNEGSKA (reference sequence). With 0 bases removed from V and 11 bases from J, the gap between germline ends came to 8 bases. This CDR3 has 11 residues. For the CDR3, the DNA is TGCAGTGCTAGAGACGGGAGAGCCCAGCATTTT. Translating gives CSARDGRAQHF.